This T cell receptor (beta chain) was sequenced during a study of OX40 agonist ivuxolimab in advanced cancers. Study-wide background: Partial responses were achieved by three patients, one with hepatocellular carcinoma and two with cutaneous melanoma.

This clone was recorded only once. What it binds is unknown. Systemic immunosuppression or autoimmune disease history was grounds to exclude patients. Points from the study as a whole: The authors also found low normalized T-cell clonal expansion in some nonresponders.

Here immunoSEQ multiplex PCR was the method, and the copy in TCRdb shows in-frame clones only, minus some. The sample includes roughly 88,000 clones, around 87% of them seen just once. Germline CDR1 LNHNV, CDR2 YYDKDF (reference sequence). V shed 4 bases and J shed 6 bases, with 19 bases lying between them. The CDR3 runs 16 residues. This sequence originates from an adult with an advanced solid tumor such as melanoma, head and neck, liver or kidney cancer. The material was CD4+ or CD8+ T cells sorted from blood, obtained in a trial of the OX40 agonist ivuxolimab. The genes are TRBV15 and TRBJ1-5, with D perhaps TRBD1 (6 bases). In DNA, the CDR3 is TGTGCCACCAGCACCCCAACCCCCGGGGGCTCTCAGCCCCAGCATTTT. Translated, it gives CATSTPTPGGSQPQHF.